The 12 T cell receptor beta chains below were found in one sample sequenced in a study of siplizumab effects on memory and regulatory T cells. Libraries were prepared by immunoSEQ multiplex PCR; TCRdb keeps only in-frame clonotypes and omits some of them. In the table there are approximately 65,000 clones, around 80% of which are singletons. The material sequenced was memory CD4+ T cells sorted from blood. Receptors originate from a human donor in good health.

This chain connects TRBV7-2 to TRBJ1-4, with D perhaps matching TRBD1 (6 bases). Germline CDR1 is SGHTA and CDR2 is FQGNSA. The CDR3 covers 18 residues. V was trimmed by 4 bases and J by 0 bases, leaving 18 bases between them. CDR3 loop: CASSSQIQGYATNEKLFF. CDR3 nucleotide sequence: TGTGCCAGCAGCTCCCAAATACAGGGATATGCAACTAATGAAAAACTGTTTTTT.

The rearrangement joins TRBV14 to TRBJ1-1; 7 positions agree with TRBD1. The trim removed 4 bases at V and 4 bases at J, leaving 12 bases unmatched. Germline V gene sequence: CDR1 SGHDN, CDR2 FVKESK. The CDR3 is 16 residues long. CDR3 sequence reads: CASSPYPTGIATEAFF. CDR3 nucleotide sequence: TGTGCCAGCAGCCCCTATCCGACAGGGATAGCCACTGAAGCTTTCTTT.

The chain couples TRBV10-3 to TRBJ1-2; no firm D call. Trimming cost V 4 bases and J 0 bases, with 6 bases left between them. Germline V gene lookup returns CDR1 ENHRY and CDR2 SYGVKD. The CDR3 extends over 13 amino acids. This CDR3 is CAISGLANYGYTF. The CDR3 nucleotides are TGTGCCATCAGTGGTTTAGCTAACTATGGCTACACCTTC.

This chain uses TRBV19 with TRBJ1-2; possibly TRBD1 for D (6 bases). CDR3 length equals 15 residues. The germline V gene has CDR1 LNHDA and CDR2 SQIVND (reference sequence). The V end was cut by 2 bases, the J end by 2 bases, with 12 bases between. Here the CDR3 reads CASSIPSGQNYGYTF. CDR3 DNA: TGTGCCAGTAGTATACCCTCAGGACAGAACTATGGCTACACCTTC.

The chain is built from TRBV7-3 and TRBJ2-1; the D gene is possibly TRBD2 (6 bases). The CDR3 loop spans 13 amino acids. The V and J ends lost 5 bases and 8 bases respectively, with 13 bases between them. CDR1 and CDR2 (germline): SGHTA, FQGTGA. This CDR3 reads CASSRESRDEQFF. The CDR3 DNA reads TGTGCCAGCAGCCGGGAGTCCCGCGATGAGCAGTTCTTC.

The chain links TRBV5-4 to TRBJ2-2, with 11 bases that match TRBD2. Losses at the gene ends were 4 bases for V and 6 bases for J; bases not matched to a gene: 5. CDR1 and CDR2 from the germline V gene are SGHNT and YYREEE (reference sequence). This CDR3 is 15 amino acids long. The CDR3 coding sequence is TGTGCCAGCAGCGCTGTAGCGGGGGGGCCCGGGGAGCTGTTTTTT. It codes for CASSAVAGGPGELFF.

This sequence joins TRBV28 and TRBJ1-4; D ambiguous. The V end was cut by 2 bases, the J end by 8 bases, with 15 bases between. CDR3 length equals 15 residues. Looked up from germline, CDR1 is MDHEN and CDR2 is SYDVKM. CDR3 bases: TGTGCCAGCAGTTTAATCTCCATACGAAGGGAAAAACTGTTTTTT. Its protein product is CASSLISIRREKLFF.

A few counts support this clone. The CDR3 is CAWAAGVSYNEQFF. The CDR3 DNA reads TGTGCCTGGGCGGCGGGGGTCTCCTACAATGAGCAGTTCTTC. The chain employs TRBV30 and TRBJ2-1, with 7 bases fitting TRBD2. CDR1 and CDR2 (germline): GTSNPN, SVGIG (reference sequence). V lost 5 bases and J lost 0; bases outside the gene matches: 4. The CDR3 covers 14 residues.

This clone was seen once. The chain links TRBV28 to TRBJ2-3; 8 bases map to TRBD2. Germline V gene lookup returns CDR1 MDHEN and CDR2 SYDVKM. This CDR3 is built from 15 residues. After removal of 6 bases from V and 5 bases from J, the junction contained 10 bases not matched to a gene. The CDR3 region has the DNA TGTGCCAGCAGCCTCGGGGGGGAGTGGGGAGATACGCAGTATTTT. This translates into CASSLGGEWGDTQYF.

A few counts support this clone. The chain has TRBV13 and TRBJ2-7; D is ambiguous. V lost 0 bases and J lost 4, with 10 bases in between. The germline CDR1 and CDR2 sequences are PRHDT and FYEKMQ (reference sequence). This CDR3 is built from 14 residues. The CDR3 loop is CASSLGGFGYEQYF. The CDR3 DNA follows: TGTGCCAGCAGCTTAGGGGGCTTTGGGTACGAGCAGTACTTC. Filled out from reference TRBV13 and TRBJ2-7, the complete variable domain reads AAGVIQSPRHLIKEKRETATLKCYPIPRHDTVYWYQQGPGQDPQFLISFYEKMQSDKGSIPDRFSAQQFSDYHSELNMSSLELGDSALYFCASSLGGFGYEQYFGPGTRLTVT.

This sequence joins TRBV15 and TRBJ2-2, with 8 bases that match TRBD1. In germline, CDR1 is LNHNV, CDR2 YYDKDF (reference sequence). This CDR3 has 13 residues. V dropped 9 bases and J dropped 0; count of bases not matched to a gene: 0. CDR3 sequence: CATGQANTGELFF. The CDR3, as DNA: TGTGCCACGGGACAGGCGAACACCGGGGAGCTGTTTTTT.

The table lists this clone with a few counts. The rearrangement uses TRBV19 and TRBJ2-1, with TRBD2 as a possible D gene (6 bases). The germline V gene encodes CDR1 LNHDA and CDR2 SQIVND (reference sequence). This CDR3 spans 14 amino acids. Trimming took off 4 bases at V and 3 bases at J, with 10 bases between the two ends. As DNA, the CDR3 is TGTGCCAGTAGTAAGGGACTCAACTACAATGAGCAGTTCTTC. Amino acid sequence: CASSKGLNYNEQFF.